This T cell receptor (beta chain) was captured by sequencing in a study of blood T cell repertoires in COVID-19. Recruitment covered about 25 US areas and drew participants whose ages spanned about 18 to 100 years. For recovered donors of Cohort 3, there were two negative PCRs, clearance, or symptom resolution. This table comes from immunoSEQ multiplex PCR, and its TCRdb copy is limited to in-frame clones, with some not included. The table lists about 310,000 clones, 89% of them singletons. Germline lookup yields CDR1 SGHAT and CDR2 FQNNGV. The V gene lost 5 bases and the J gene lost 0 bases, with 9 bases spanning the gap. The CDR3 extends over 14 amino acids.

The sample comprised PBMCs or T cells enriched from blood (not recorded which). This TCR was recovered from a woman in her thirties or forties who had recovered from COVID-19. The chain combines TRBV11-2 with TRBJ2-3; D not certain. In DNA, the CDR3 is TGTGCCAGCAGCCCCTCCCAGAGCACAGATACGCAGTATTTT. Amino acid sequence: CASSPSQSTDTQYF. Variable domain in full (rest from reference TRBV11-2 and TRBJ2-3): EAGVAQSPRYKIIEKRQSVAFWCNPISGHATLYWYQQILGQGPKLLIQFQNNGVVDDSQLPKDRFSAERLKGVDSTLKIQPAKLEDSAVYLCASSPSQSTDTQYFGPGTRLTVL.